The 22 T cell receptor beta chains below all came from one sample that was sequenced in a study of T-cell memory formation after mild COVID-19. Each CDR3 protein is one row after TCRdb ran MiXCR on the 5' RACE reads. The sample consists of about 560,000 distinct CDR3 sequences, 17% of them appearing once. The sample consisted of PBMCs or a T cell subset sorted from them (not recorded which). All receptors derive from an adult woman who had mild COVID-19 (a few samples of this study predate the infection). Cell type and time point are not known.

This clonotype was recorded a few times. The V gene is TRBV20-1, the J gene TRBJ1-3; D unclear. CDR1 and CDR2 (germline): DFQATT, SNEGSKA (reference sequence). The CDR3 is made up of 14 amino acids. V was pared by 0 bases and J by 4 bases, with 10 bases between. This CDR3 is CSAREGSSGNTIYF. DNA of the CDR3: TGCAGTGCTAGAGAGGGGAGCTCAGGAAACACCATATATTTT.

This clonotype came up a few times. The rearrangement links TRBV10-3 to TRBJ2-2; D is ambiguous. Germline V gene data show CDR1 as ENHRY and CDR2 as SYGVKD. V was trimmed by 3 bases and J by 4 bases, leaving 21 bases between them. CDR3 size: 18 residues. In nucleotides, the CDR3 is TGTGCCATCAGTGATCCTGTTTTGTTGGGATTATCCACCGGGGAGCTGTTTTTT. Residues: CAISDPVLLGLSTGELFF.

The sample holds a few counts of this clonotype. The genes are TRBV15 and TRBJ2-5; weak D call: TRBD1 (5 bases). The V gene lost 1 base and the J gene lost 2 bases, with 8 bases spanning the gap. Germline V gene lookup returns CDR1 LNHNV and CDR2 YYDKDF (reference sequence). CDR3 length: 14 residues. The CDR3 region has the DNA TGTGCCACCAGCAGAGGGTCAGGGCAAGAGACCCAGTACTTC. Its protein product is CATSRGSGQETQYF.

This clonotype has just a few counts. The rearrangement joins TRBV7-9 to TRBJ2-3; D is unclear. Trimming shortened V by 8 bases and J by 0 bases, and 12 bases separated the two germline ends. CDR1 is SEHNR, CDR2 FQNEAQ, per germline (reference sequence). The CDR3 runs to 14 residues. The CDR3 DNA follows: TGTGCCAGCGGTCCAGTGACTAGCACAGATACGCAGTATTTT. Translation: CASGPVTSTDTQYF.

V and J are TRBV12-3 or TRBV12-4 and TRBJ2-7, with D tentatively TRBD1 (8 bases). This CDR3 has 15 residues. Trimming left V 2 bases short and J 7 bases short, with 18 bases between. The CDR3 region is CASSLIWGGTGEQYF. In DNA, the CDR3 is TGTGCCAGCAGTTTAATTTGGGGGGGGACAGGTGAGCAGTACTTC.

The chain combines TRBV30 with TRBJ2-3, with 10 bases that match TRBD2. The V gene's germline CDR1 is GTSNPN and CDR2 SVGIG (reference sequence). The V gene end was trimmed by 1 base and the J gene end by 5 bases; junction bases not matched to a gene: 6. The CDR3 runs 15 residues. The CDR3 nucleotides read TGTGCCTGGAGTGGTCTAGCGGGAGTAGTAGATACGCAGTATTTT. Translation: CAWSGLAGVVDTQYF. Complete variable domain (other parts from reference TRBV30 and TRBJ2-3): SQTIHQWPATLVQPVGSPLSLECTVEGTSNPNLYWYRQAAGRGLQLLFYSVGIGQISSEVPQNLSASRPQDRQFILSSKKLLLSDSGFYLCAWSGLAGVVDTQYFGPGTRLTVL.

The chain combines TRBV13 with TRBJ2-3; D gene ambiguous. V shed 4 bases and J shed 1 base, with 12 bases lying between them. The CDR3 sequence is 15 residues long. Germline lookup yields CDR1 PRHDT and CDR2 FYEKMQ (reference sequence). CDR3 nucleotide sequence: TGTGCCAGCAGCTCGGATAGCAGCCGCACAGATACGCAGTATTTT. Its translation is CASSSDSSRTDTQYF.

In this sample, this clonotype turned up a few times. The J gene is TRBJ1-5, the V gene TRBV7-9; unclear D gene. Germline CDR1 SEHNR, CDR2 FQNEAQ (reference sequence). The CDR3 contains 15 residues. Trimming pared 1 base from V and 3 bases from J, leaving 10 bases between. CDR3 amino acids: CASSLGQGNNQPQHF. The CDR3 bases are TGTGCCAGCAGCTTAGGACAAGGAAACAATCAGCCCCAGCATTTT. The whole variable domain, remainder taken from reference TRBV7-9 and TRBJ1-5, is DTGVSQNPRHKITKRGQNVTFRCDPISEHNRLYWYRQTLGQGPEFLTYFQNEAQLEKSRLLSDRFSAERPKGSFSTLEIQRTEQGDSAMYLCASSLGQGNNQPQHFGDGTRLSIL.

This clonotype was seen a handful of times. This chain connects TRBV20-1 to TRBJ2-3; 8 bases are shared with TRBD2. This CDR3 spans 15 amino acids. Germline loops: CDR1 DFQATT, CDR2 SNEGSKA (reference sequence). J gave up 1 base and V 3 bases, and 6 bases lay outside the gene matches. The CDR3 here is CSASPSGSGTDTQYF. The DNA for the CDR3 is TGCAGTGCTAGTCCTAGCGGGTCAGGCACAGATACGCAGTATTTT.

As DNA, the CDR3 is TGCAGCGTCCTAGCGTTGAACAATTTATCCTACGAGCAGTACTTC. It encodes CSVLALNNLSYEQYF. The genes are TRBV29-1 and TRBJ2-7; weak D call: TRBD2 (6 bases). The CDR3 is made up of 15 amino acids. The ends were cut back, 6 bases at V and 1 base at J, with 19 bases in the middle. Germline loops: CDR1 SQVTM, CDR2 ANQGSEA.

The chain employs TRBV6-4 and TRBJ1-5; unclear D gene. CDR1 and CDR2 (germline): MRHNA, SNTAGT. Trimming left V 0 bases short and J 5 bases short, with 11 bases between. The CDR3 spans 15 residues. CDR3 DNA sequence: TGTGCCAGCAGTGACTCGAATCCGGGGTATCAGCCCCAGCATTTT. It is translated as CASSDSNPGYQPQHF.

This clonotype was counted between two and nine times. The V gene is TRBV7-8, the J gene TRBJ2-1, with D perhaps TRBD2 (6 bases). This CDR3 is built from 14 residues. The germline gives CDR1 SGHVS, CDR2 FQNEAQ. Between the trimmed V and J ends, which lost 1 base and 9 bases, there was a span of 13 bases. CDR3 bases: TGTGCCAGCAGCTTAGGGCCCTCGGGAGTTGAGCAGTTCTTC. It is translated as CASSLGPSGVEQFF.

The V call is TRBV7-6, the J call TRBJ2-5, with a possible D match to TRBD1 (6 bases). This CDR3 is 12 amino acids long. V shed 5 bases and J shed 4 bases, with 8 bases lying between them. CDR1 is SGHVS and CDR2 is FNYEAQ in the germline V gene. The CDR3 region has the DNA TGTGCCAGCAGCACAGGGATAGAGACCCAGTACTTC. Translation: CASSTGIETQYF.

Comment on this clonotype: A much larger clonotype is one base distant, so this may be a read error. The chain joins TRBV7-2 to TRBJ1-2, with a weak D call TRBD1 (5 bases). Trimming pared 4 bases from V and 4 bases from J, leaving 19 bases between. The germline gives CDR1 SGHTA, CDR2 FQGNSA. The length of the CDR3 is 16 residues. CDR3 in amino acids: CASSWNPTVEGYGYTF. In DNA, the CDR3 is TGTGCCAGCAGCTGGAACCCGACAGTGGAGGGCTATGGCTACACCTTC.

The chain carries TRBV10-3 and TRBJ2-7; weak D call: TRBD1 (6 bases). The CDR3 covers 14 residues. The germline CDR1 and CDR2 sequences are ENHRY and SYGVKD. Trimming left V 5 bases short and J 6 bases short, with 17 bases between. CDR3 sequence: CAISPQGKYGEQYF. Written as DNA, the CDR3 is TGTGCCATCAGTCCCCAGGGGAAATATGGCGAGCAGTACTTC.

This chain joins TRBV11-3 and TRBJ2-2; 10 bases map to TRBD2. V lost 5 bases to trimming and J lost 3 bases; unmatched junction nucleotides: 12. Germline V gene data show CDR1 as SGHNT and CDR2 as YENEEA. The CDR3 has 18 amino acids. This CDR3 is CASSPRGLAGDDTGELFF. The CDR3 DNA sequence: TGTGCCAGCAGCCCCAGGGGGCTAGCGGGAGACGACACCGGGGAGCTGTTTTTT.

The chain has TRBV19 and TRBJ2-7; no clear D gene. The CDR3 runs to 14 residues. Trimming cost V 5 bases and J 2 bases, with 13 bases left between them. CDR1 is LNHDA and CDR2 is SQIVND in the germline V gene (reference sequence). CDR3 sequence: CASSSLFGAYEQYF. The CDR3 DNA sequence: TGTGCCAGTAGTTCCCTTTTTGGGGCCTACGAGCAGTACTTC.

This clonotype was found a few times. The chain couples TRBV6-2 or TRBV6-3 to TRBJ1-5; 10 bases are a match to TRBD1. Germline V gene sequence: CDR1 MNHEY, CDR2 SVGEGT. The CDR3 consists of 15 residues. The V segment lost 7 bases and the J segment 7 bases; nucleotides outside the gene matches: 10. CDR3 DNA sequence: TGTGCCAGCATCGCCTCCGGGACAGGGGACCAGCCCCAGCATTTT. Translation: CASIASGTGDQPQHF.

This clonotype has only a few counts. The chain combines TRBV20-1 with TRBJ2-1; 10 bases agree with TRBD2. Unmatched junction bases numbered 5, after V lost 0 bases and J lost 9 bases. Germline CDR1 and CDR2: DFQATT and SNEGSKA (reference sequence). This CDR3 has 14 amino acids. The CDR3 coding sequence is TGCAGTGCTAGAGACAGCGGGAGGGCCAGTGAGCAGTTCTTC. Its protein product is CSARDSGRASEQFF.

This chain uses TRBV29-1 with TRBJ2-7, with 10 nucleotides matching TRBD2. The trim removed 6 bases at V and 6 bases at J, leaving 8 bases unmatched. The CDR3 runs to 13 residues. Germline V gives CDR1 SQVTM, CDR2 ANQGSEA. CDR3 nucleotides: TGCAGCGTGCTAGCGGGAGACCGGAGCGAGCAGTACTTC. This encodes CSVLAGDRSEQYF.

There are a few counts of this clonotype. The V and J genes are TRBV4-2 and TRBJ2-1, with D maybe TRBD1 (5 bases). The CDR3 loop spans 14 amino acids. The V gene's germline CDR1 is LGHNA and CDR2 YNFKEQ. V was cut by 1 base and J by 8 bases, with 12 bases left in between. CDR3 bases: TGTGCCAGCAGCCAAGTCAGTAGGGGCGATGAGCAGTTCTTC. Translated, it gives CASSQVSRGDEQFF.

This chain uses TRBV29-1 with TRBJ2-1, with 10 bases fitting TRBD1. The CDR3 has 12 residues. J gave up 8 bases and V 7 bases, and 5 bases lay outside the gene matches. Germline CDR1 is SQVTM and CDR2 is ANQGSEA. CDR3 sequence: CSAGQGVDEQFF. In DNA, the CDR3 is TGCAGCGCCGGACAGGGGGTGGATGAGCAGTTCTTC.